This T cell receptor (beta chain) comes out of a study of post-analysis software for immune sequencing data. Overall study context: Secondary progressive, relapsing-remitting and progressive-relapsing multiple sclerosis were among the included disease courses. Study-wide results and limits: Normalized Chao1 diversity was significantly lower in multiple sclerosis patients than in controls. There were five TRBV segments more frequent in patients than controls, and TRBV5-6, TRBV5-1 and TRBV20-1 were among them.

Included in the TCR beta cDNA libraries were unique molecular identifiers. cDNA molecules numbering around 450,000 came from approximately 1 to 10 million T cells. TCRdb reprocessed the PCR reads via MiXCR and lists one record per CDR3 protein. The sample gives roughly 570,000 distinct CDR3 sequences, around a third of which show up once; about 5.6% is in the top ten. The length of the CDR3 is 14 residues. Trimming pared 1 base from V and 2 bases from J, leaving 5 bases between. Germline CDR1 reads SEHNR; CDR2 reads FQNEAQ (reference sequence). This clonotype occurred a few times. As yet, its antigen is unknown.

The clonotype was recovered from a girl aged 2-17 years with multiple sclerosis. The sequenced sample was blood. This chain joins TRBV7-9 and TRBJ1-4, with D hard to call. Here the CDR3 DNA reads TGTGCCAGCAGCTTAGTGGAGACTAATGAAAAACTGTTTTTT. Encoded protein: CASSLVETNEKLFF.